This T cell receptor beta chain emerged from a study of OX40 agonist ivuxolimab in advanced cancers. As for the study in general: Every patient in dose escalation had hepatocellular carcinoma, melanoma, renal cell or head and neck cancer. Patients with prior anti-PD-1, anti-PD-L1 or anti-CTLA-4 therapy were eligible; 40% to 45% had some.

The CDR3 runs to 14 residues. Germline CDR1 reads SGHRS; CDR2 reads YFSETQ. Between the trimmed V and J ends, which lost 2 bases and 4 bases, there was a span of 12 bases. Assay: immunoSEQ multiplex PCR; the TCRdb copy retains only in-frame clones and omits some. The sample lists more than 45,000 clones, more than 75% occurring once. The source is an adult with an advanced solid tumor such as melanoma, head and neck, liver or kidney cancer. The material was CD4+ or CD8+ T cells sorted from blood, obtained in a trial of the OX40 agonist ivuxolimab. The chain uses TRBV5-1 and TRBJ1-2; D remains ambiguous. CDR3 in amino acids: CASSLSVETYGYTF. The CDR3, as DNA: TGCGCCAGCAGCTTATCTGTGGAGACCTATGGCTACACCTTC.